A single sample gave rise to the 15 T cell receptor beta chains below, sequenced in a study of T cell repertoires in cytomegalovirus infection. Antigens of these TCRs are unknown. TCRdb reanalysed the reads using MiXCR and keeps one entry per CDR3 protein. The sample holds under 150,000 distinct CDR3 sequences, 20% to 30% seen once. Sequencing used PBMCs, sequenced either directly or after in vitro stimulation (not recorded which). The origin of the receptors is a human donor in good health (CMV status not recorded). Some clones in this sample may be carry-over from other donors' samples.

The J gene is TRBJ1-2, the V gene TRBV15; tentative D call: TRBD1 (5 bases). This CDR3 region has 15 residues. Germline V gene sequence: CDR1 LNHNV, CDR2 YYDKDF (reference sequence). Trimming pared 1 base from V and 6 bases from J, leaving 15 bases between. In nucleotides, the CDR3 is TGTGCCACCAGCAGAGTAACAGGTCGTCCTGATGGCTACACCTTC. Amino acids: CATSRVTGRPDGYTF.

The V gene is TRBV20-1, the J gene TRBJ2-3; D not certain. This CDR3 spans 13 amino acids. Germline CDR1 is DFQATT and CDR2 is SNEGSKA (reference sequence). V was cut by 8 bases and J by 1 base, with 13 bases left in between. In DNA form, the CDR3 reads TGCAGTCAAGGTGGGCGAGGCACAGATACGCAGTATTTT. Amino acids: CSQGGRGTDTQYF.

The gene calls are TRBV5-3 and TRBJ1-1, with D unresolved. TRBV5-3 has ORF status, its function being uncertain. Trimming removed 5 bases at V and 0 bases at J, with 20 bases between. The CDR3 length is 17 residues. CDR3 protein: CARRQIGRQLMNTEAFF. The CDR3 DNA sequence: TGTGCCAGAAGGCAAATAGGACGGCAGTTAATGAACACTGAAGCTTTCTTT.

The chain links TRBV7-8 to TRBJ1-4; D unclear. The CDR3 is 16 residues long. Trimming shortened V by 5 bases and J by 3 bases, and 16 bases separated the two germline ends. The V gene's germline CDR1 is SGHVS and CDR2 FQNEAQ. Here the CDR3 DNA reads TGTGCCAGCAGCCTGGGGAATTTTGCATCTAATGAAAAACTGTTTTTT. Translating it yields CASSLGNFASNEKLFF.

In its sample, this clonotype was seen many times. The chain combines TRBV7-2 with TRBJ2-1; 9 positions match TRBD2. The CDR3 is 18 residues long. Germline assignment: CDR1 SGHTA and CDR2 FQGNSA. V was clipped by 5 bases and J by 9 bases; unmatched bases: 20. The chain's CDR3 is CASSITRGSGGRALEQFF. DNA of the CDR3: TGTGCCAGCAGCATCACACGGGGCTCAGGCGGGAGGGCCCTTGAGCAGTTCTTC.

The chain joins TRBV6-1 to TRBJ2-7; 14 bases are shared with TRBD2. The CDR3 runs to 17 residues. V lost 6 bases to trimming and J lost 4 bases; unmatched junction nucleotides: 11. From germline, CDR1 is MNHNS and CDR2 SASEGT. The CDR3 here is CASRRLAGGPSPYEQYF. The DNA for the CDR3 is TGTGCCAGCAGGCGACTAGCGGGAGGGCCCTCTCCTTACGAGCAGTACTTC.

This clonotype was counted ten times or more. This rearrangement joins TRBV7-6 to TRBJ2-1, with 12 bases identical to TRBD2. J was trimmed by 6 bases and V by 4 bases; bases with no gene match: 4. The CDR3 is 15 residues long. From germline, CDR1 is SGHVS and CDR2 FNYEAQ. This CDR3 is CASSWGTSGPNEQFF. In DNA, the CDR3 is TGTGCCAGCAGCTGGGGGACTAGCGGGCCCAATGAGCAGTTCTTC.

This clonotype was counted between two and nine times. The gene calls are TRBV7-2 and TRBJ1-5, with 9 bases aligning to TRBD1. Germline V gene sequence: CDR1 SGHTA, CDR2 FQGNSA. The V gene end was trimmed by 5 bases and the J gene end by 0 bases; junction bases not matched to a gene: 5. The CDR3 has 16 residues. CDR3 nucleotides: TGTGCCAGCAGCGAAGGGACAGGGCCTAGCAATCAGCCCCAGCATTTT. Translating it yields CASSEGTGPSNQPQHF.

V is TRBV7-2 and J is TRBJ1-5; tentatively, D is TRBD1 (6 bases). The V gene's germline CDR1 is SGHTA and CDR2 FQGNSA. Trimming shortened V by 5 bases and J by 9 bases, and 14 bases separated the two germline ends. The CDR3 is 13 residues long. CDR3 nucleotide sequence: TGTGCCAGCAGCCTAAAACAGGGTACGCCCCAGCATTTT. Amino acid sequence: CASSLKQGTPQHF. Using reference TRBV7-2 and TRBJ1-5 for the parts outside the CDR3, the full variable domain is GAGVSQSPSNKVTEKGKDVELRCDPISGHTALYWYRQSLGQGLEFLIYFQGNSAPDKSGLPSDRFSAERTGGSVSTLTIQRTQQEDSAVYLCASSLKQGTPQHFGDGTRLSIL.

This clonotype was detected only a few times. This CDR3 is CASSHQGPLRSNQPQHF. CDR3 sequence (DNA): TGTGCCAGCAGTCACCAGGGACCCCTCAGGAGCAATCAGCCCCAGCATTTT. The gene calls are TRBV27 and TRBJ1-5; D perhaps matches TRBD1 (5 bases). The ends were cut back, 5 bases at V and 1 base at J, with 18 bases in the middle. Germline V gives CDR1 MNHEY, CDR2 SMNVEV (reference sequence). The CDR3 has 17 amino acids.

The CDR3 DNA is TGTGCCAGCAGCTTAGGATCCTCGGGGGAGCAGTACTTC. Translated: CASSLGSSGEQYF. The gene calls are TRBV7-6 and TRBJ2-7; possible D gene TRBD2, 5 bases. The CDR3 has 13 amino acids. Trimming removed 1 base at V and 7 bases at J, with 11 bases between. Per the germline V gene, CDR1 is SGHVS and CDR2 is FNYEAQ.

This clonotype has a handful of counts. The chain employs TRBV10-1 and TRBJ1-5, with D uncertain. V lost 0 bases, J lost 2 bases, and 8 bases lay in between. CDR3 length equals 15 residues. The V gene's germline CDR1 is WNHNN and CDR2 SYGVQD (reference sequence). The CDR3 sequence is CASSESEGGNQPQHF. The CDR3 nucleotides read TGCGCCAGCAGTGAGTCGGAGGGCGGCAATCAGCCCCAGCATTTT.

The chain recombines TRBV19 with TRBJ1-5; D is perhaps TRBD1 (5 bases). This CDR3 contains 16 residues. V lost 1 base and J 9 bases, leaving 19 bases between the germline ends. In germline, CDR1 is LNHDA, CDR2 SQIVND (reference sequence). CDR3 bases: TGTGCCAGTAGTATAGCAACAGGTTCCTACCCTGGGCCCCAGCATTTT. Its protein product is CASSIATGSYPGPQHF. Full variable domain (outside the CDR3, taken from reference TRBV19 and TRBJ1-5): DGGITQSPKYLFRKEGQNVTLSCEQNLNHDAMYWYRQDPGQGLRLIYYSQIVNDFQKGDIAEGYSVSREKKESFPLTVTSAQKNPTAFYLCASSIATGSYPGPQHFGDGTRLSIL.

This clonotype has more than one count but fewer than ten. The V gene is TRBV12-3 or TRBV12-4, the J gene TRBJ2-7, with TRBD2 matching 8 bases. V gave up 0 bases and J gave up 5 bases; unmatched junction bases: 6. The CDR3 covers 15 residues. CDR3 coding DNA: TGTGCCAGCAGTTTAGCAGACCTAGCGGGTGACGAGCAGTACTTC. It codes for CASSLADLAGDEQYF.

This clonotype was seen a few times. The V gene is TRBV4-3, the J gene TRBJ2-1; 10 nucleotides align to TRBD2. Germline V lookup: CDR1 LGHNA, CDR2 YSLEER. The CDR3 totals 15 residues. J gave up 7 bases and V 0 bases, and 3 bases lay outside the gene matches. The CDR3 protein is CASSQDPSGSNEQFF. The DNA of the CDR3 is TGCGCCAGCAGCCAAGATCCTAGCGGGAGTAATGAGCAGTTCTTC.